This TCR beta chain was retrieved from a study of CD8+CD57+ T cells in acquired aplastic anemia. Study at large: On average, sorted CD4+ and CD8+ cells gave 3 to 4 ug of DNA. Sequencing produced an average of around 10 million reads per healthy donor for CD4+ cells.

This clonotype was detected ten times or more. What it recognizes is unknown. TCR beta VDJ combinations and CDR3 sequences were profiled from genomic DNA. MiXCR was run by TCRdb on the reads, yielding one entry per CDR3 protein. The sample includes 200,000 to 250,000 distinct CDR3 sequences, about 37% of them seen just once. V was trimmed by 2 bases and J by 0 bases, leaving 11 bases between them. CDR3 size: 15 residues. Germline assignment: CDR1 LGHNA and CDR2 YSLEER. Regarding the study as a whole: Sharing between patients and controls was observed for about 27 CD8+ CDR3 sequences. With respect to CD8+ Simpson's diversity, patients and controls did not differ significantly.

This TCR came from a human donor in good health, serving as a control. Sequenced sample: sorted CD4+, CD8+, or CD8+CD57+ T cells (not recorded which) from PBMCs. V usage is TRBV4-3 and J usage is TRBJ2-7, with D possibly TRBD1 on 6 matching bases. CDR3 protein: CASSQRTETSYEQYF. The CDR3 DNA sequence: TGCGCCAGCAGCCAACGGACAGAGACCTCCTACGAGCAGTACTTC.